The source of this T cell receptor beta chain is a study of T cells after yellow fever vaccination. Study results and caveats: By day 5 rather than day 15, the secondary response had peaked, though it was weaker.

V was shortened by 5 bases and J by 2 bases, with 11 bases between the two germline ends. The germline V gene encodes CDR1 GTSNPN and CDR2 SVGIG (reference sequence). The CDR3 has 13 residues. This clonotype has only a few counts. What it binds is unknown. A single record per CDR3 protein comes from TCRdb applying MiXCR to the 5' RACE reads. The sample records under 600,000 distinct CDR3 sequences, 13% being singletons. The sample consisted of PBMCs, taken on the day of the yellow fever booster vaccination. This clonotype was obtained from a man aged 25-45 years who received the YFV17D yellow fever vaccine. The V and J genes are TRBV30 and TRBJ2-3; unclear D gene. Here the CDR3 reads CAWALRLTDTQYF. As DNA, the CDR3 is TGTGCCTGGGCTTTGCGTCTCACAGATACGCAGTATTTT.